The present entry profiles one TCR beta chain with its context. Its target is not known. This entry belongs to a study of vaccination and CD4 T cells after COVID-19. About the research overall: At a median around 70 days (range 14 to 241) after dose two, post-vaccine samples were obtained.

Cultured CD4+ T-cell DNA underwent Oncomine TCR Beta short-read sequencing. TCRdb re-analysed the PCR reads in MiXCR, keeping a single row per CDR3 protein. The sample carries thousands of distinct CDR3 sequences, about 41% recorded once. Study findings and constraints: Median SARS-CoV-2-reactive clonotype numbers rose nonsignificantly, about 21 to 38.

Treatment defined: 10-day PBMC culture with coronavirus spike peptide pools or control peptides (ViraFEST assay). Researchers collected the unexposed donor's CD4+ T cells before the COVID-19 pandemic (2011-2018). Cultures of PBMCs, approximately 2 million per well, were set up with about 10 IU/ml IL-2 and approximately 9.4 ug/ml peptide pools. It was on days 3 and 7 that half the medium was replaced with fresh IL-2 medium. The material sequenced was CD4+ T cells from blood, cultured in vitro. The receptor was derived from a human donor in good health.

In DNA, the CDR3 is TGTGCCAGCACGGGGGGAGATCAGCCCCAGCATTTT. This gives the protein CASTGGDQPQHF. The chain uses TRBV12-3 or TRBV12-4 and TRBJ1-5, with D possibly matching TRBD1 (5 bases). Trimming removed 7 bases from V and 5 bases from J, with 9 bases in between. The CDR3 has 12 amino acids.